This T cell receptor beta chain was documented in a study of beta chain features in type 1 diabetes. Overall study results and limits: Moderate yet significant TCRB CDR3 shortening was seen in Type 1 diabetes patients in all four CD4+ subsets. The naive, central memory and Treg TCRB repertoires showed an apparent similarity that was greater among patients than among healthy donors.

There are a few counts of this clone. The antigen remains unidentified. Other DNA sequences in the sample encode the same CDR3. With 0 bases removed from V and 0 bases from J, the gap between germline ends came to 11 bases. This CDR3 is 16 amino acids long. The V gene's germline CDR1 is SGDLS and CDR2 YYNGEE. Expressed TCRB transcripts were sequenced after all isolated RNA was converted to cDNA. Method: immunoSEQ multiplex PCR; TCRdb's copy keeps in-frame clones and lacks some. Of some 330,000 clones listed, around 12% are singletons. This sequence originates from a woman in her late teens or twenties with type 1 diabetes. The sequencing input was naive CD4+ T cells from blood. The chain joins TRBV9 to TRBJ2-3; D might be TRBD2 (6 bases). The CDR3 sequence is CASSVGGSGSTDTQYF. The CDR3 bases are TGTGCCAGCAGCGTAGGTGGTAGCGGTAGCACAGATACGCAGTATTTT.